The rows below give T cell receptor beta chains drawn from one sample of a study of blood T cell repertoires in COVID-19. Some clones are missing from TCRdb's copy, which holds only in-frame ones; the method was immunoSEQ multiplex PCR. This repertoire shows around 170,000 clones, roughly four fifths found once; its top ten account for 6% to 7%. Sequencing was carried out using peripheral blood. The receptors originated from a woman in her thirties or forties with acute or convalescent COVID-19. Each CDR3 is given with its conserved first and last residue. A D gene is named only where the DNA matches it firmly. Part of the rows lack a size; the others show once, few, many or a class for expanded clones.

size	V	J	length	D	DNA	CDR3
.	TRBV27	TRBJ1-1	17	.	TGTGCCAGCAGCCACTTGGCGGGGGCAGGGTTAAACACTGAAGCTTTCTTT	CASSHLAGAGLNTEAFF
.	TRBV5-1	TRBJ1-1	14	TRBD1	TGCGCCAGCAGCTTGGCCACCGACAGGGTTGACGCTTTCTTT	CASSLATDRVDAFF
.	TRBV6-6	TRBJ1-2	14	TRBD1	TGTGCCAGCAGTTACGGGACAGATAACTATGGCTACACCTTC	CASSYGTDNYGYTF
once	TRBV30	TRBJ2-1	11	.	TGTGCCTGGAGTGAGCCGAATGAGCAGTTCTTC	CAWSEPNEQFF
.	TRBV5-6	TRBJ1-1	13	.	TGTGCCAGCAGCTCGGGTCGATTCACTGAAGCTTTCTTT	CASSSGRFTEAFF
.	TRBV6-5	TRBJ2-3	16	.	TGTGCCAGCAGTTACGGGGGCATTCCCCTTGAGGATACGCAGTATTTT	CASSYGGIPLEDTQYF
.	TRBV15	TRBJ2-1	13	.	TGTGCCACCAGCAGAGAAGAGGGAAGAGAGCAGTTCTTC	CATSREEGREQFF
once	TRBV13	TRBJ2-7	13	TRBD2	TGTGCCAGCAGCCGCGGGGGGAGTAGCGAGCAGTACTTC	CASSRGGSSEQYF
.	TRBV7-3	TRBJ2-1	16	TRBD1	TGTGCCAGCAGCTTAACCCCAGGGGGCACCTACAATGAGCAGTTCTTC	CASSLTPGGTYNEQFF
.	TRBV27	TRBJ2-7	14	TRBD1	TGTGCCAGCGGTCCGGGACAGGGGTTTTACGAGCAGTACTTC	CASGPGQGFYEQYF
.	TRBV27	TRBJ2-7	13	.	TGTGCCAGCAGTAATAGACAGGACTACGAGCAGTACTTC	CASSNRQDYEQYF
.	TRBV27	TRBJ2-1	15	.	TGTGCCAGCAGCCATAGCGGTAGCTCCTACAATGAGCAGTTCTTC	CASSHSGSSYNEQFF
.	TRBV28	TRBJ1-2	17	.	TGTGCCAGCAGTTTTGGTTTGCCAGGAGGTACCGACTATGGCTACACCTTC	CASSFGLPGGTDYGYTF
.	TRBV9	TRBJ2-1	16	TRBD1	TGTGCCAGCAGCACACCAGGGGGACAGGGGGTTCAGGAGCAGTTCTTC	CASSTPGGQGVQEQFF
.	TRBV6-5	TRBJ2-2	14	.	TGTGCCAGCACCCCAGGGGCTTTCACCGGGGAGCTGTTTTTT	CASTPGAFTGELFF